This T cell receptor beta chain was recovered during a study of T-cell reconstitution after alpha-beta-depleted transplantation in children. CDR1 DFQATT and CDR2 SNEGSKA come from the germline V gene (reference sequence). With 0 bases removed from V and 3 bases from J, the gap between germline ends came to 8 bases. There are 13 residues in the CDR3. Unique molecular identifiers were used to barcode this TCRbeta library. TCRdb recomputed calls from the PCR reads with MiXCR, one row per CDR3 protein. Of some 290,000 distinct CDR3 sequences detected, 9.9% appear once; the ten largest clones hold over 9.5%. In this sample, this clonotype turned up a few times.

This sequence originates from a human donor who donated a stem cell graft to a child with SCID. The J gene is TRBJ1-2, the V gene TRBV20-1; tentatively, D is TRBD1 (5 bases). Here the sequenced sample was PBMCs from the stem cell graft donor, taken from the stem cell graft. CDR3: CSARDETDYGYTF. DNA for the CDR3: TGCAGTGCTAGAGATGAGACAGACTATGGCTACACCTTC.